These 29 T cell receptor beta chains were all obtained from the same sample, sequenced in a study of blood T cell repertoires in COVID-19. Data came from immunoSEQ multiplex PCR; TCRdb stores just in-frame clones and leaves some out. The sample includes roughly 71,000 clones, approximately 85% of them seen just once. Sequencing was carried out using peripheral blood. The receptors were sampled from a man aged 50 to 60 with acute or convalescent COVID-19.

The V and J genes are TRBV19 and TRBJ1-2, with 7 bases matching TRBD1. The CDR3 runs to 15 residues. V lost 4 bases and J lost 1; bases outside the gene matches: 6. Per the germline V gene, CDR1 is LNHDA and CDR2 is SQIVND (reference sequence). The chain's CDR3 is CASSTLTGNNYGYTF. The CDR3 DNA follows: TGTGCCAGTAGTACATTGACAGGGAATAACTATGGCTACACCTTC. The full variable domain, completed using reference TRBV19 and TRBJ1-2, is DGGITQSPKYLFRKEGQNVTLSCEQNLNHDAMYWYRQDPGQGLRLIYYSQIVNDFQKGDIAEGYSVSREKKESFPLTVTSAQKNPTAFYLCASSTLTGNNYGYTFGSGTRLTVV.

The gene calls are TRBV6-2 or TRBV6-3 and TRBJ2-5, with 8 bases identical to TRBD1. The germline V gene has CDR1 MNHEY and CDR2 SVGEGT. The CDR3 runs to 15 residues. J lost 5 bases, V lost 2 bases, and 7 bases had no gene match. This CDR3 is CASSYGQGARETQYF. The CDR3 bases are TGTGCCAGCAGTTACGGGCAGGGGGCAAGGGAGACCCAGTACTTC.

The chain couples TRBV19 to TRBJ2-2; the match to TRBD2 covers 12 bases. V dropped 8 bases and J dropped 6; count of bases not matched to a gene: 7. This CDR3 spans 15 amino acids. Germline V CDR1 and CDR2: LNHDA, SQIVND (reference sequence). This chain's CDR3 is CASGFSSGGAGELFF. DNA for the CDR3: TGTGCCAGTGGTTTCTCTAGCGGGGGGGCCGGGGAGCTGTTTTTT.

This chain joins TRBV12-5 and TRBJ2-5, with 8 bases aligning to TRBD1. The J segment lost 5 bases and the V segment lost 2 bases, leaving 4 bases of the junction unmatched. This CDR3 comprises 14 residues. The germline V gene has CDR1 LGHNT and CDR2 FRNRAP. The CDR3 DNA sequence: TGTGCTAGTGGTTTGCGACAGGGGCTCGAGACCCAGTACTTC. It translates to CASGLRQGLETQYF.

The chain links TRBV5-1 to TRBJ1-4; TRBD1 might be the D (5 bases). Per germline, CDR1 SGHRS and CDR2 YFSETQ. The CDR3 contains 15 residues. V lost 1 base and J lost 3, with 10 bases in between. The CDR3 coding sequence is TGCGCCAGCAGCTTGAGGAGGGGTCCTAATGAAAAACTGTTTTTT. Encoded protein: CASSLRRGPNEKLFF. Filled out from reference TRBV5-1 and TRBJ1-4, the complete variable domain reads KAGVTQTPRYLIKTRGQQVTLSCSPISGHRSVSWYQQTPGQGLQFLFEYFSETQRNKGNFPGRFSGRQFSNSRSEMNVSTLELGDSALYLCASSLRRGPNEKLFFGSGTQLSVL.

This clone occurred once. The rearrangement uses TRBV29-1 and TRBJ2-5, with a weak D call TRBD1 (6 bases). The V end was cut by 2 bases, the J end by 7 bases, with 11 bases between. The CDR3 totals 12 residues. CDR1 and CDR2 from the germline V gene are SQVTM and ANQGSEA. CDR3 coding DNA: TGCAGCGTTGAACTAGCAGGGGCGACCCAGTACTTC. Translation gives CSVELAGATQYF.

CDR3: CASSPNEGGYNSPLHF. CDR3 in DNA: TGTGCCAGCTCACCCAATGAGGGAGGATATAATTCACCCCTCCACTTT. V and J are TRBV18 and TRBJ1-6; D not resolved. Germline CDR1 is KGHSH and CDR2 is LQKENI. This CDR3 has 16 residues. V was shortened by 3 bases and J by 4 bases, with 13 bases between the two germline ends.

The CDR3 region is CASSQQSGANVLTF. The CDR3 DNA follows: TGTGCCAGCAGCCAACAATCTGGGGCCAACGTCCTGACTTTC. V is TRBV5-4 and J is TRBJ2-6; D remains unclear. CDR3 size: 14 residues. Germline CDR1 and CDR2: SGHNT and YYREEE (reference sequence). With 4 bases removed from V and 1 base from J, the gap between germline ends came to 6 bases.

The rearrangement joins TRBV24-1 to TRBJ1-5; D may be TRBD1 (6 bases). The CDR3 sequence is 15 residues long. CDR1 KGHDR and CDR2 SFDVKD come from the germline V gene. Trimming removed 4 bases from V and 0 bases from J, with 9 bases in between. The chain's CDR3 is CATSESGVSNQPQHF. CDR3 nucleotides: TGTGCCACCAGTGAGTCAGGGGTTAGCAATCAGCCCCAGCATTTT.

The chain carries TRBV21-1 and TRBJ2-1; TRBD2, the D gene given by the table, was not confirmed from the DNA. TRBV21-1 is assigned pseudogene status. The CDR3 extends over 16 amino acids. The CDR3: CASSRGPGLPSDEQFF. CDR3 DNA: TGTGCCAGCAGCAGGGGACCGGGACTACCCTCGGATGAGCAGTTCTTC.

The J gene is TRBJ2-3, the V gene TRBV2, with D perhaps matching TRBD1 (6 bases). Trimming left V 3 bases short and J 3 bases short, with 13 bases between. The CDR3 sequence is 15 residues long. Germline V gene data show CDR1 as SNHLY and CDR2 as FYNNEI. CDR3 nucleotide sequence: TGTGCCAGCAGTGAGCAGGGGATGGGGACAGATACGCAGTATTTT. Its protein product is CASSEQGMGTDTQYF.

This chain links TRBV7-2 with TRBJ2-7; 7 bases are shared with TRBD1. The CDR3 is 15 amino acids. CDR1 is SGHTA, CDR2 FQGNSA, per germline. After removal of 1 base from V and 2 bases from J, the junction contained 5 bases not matched to a gene. The CDR3 nucleotides read TGTGCCAGCAGCTTAGTGCGACAGGGAACCTACGAGCAGTACTTC. It specifies CASSLVRQGTYEQYF. Together with reference TRBV7-2 and TRBJ2-7, the CDR3 gives the full variable domain: GAGVSQSPSNKVTEKGKDVELRCDPISGHTALYWYRQSLGQGLEFLIYFQGNSAPDKSGLPSDRFSAERTGGSVSTLTIQRTQQEDSAVYLCASSLVRQGTYEQYFGPGTRLTVT.

The gene calls are TRBV10-3 and TRBJ1-2; D ambiguous. The CDR3 is 12 amino acids. Trimming left V 4 bases short and J 6 bases short, with 9 bases between. CDR1 is ENHRY, CDR2 SYGVKD, per germline. This CDR3 is CAISALNDGYTF. CDR3 sequence (DNA): TGTGCCATCAGTGCACTAAACGATGGCTACACCTTC.

This sequence joins TRBV6-6 and TRBJ2-1; no clear D. Germline V gene sequence: CDR1 MNHNY, CDR2 SVGAGI (reference sequence). V lost 5 bases and J lost 7, with 6 bases in between. This CDR3 spans 11 amino acids. The CDR3 reads CASSPENEQFF. Here the CDR3 DNA reads TGTGCCAGCAGTCCAGAAAATGAGCAGTTCTTC.

The chain employs TRBV6-1 and TRBJ2-4, with 9 bases identical to TRBD1. V lost 3 bases, J lost 7 bases, and 7 bases stayed unmatched. The CDR3 contains 15 residues. Per germline, CDR1 MNHNS and CDR2 SASEGT. The CDR3 DNA sequence: TGTGCCAGCAGTGATCCGGACAGGGGAAGGAACATTCAGTACTTC. It codes for CASSDPDRGRNIQYF.

The chain employs TRBV9 and TRBJ1-5; 9 bases align to TRBD1. V was clipped by 4 bases and J by 4 bases; unmatched bases: 3. Germline values: CDR1 SGDLS, CDR2 YYNGEE. This CDR3 has 14 residues. This CDR3 reads CASSRDRGNQPQHF. DNA for the CDR3: TGTGCCAGCAGCCGAGACAGGGGGAATCAGCCCCAGCATTTT.

The rearrangement uses TRBV5-4 and TRBJ1-1; weak D call: TRBD1 (6 bases). Germline CDR1 is SGHNT and CDR2 is YYREEE (reference sequence). The germline V and J ends were trimmed by 0 bases and 3 bases, with 18 bases remaining between them. This CDR3 region has 17 residues. The DNA of the CDR3 is TGTGCCAGCAGCTTGGACAGGGACCTACCGTTGTACACTGAAGCTTTCTTT. Translated, it gives CASSLDRDLPLYTEAFF.

This clone was picked up one time. The chain links TRBV6-5 to TRBJ1-2; 8 nucleotides agree with TRBD1. Germline V gene sequence: CDR1 MNHEY, CDR2 SVGAGI. CDR3 length equals 14 residues. The V gene end was trimmed by 0 bases and the J gene end by 6 bases; junction bases not matched to a gene: 3. The CDR3: CASSYSDRVNGYTF. CDR3 in DNA: TGTGCCAGCAGTTACTCGGACAGGGTGAATGGCTACACCTTC.

This sequence joins TRBV19 and TRBJ1-2; D is perhaps TRBD1 (6 bases). Germline CDR1 reads LNHDA; CDR2 reads SQIVND (reference sequence). Trimming removed 5 bases from V and 1 base from J, with 17 bases in between. The CDR3 is 16 amino acids. The CDR3 coding sequence is TGTGCCAGTAGTTCCAGGGGAGAGGGCCGTAACTATGGCTACACCTTC. Its translation is CASSSRGEGRNYGYTF. Drawing the rest from reference TRBV19 and TRBJ1-2, the complete variable domain is DGGITQSPKYLFRKEGQNVTLSCEQNLNHDAMYWYRQDPGQGLRLIYYSQIVNDFQKGDIAEGYSVSREKKESFPLTVTSAQKNPTAFYLCASSSRGEGRNYGYTFGSGTRLTVV.

This chain links TRBV6-1 with TRBJ2-7, with 8 nucleotides matching TRBD1. This CDR3 comprises 15 residues. Trimming cost V 1 base and J 2 bases; bases outside gene matches: 4. CDR1 and CDR2 (germline): MNHNS, SASEGT. CDR3 in amino acids: CASSEETGVAYEQYF. CDR3 bases: TGTGCCAGCAGTGAAGAGACAGGGGTAGCCTACGAGCAGTACTTC.

V gene TRBV24-1 combines with J gene TRBJ1-2, with D unclear. The CDR3 has 12 amino acids. Germline lookup yields CDR1 KGHDR and CDR2 SFDVKD. The germline V and J ends were trimmed by 4 bases and 2 bases, with 4 bases remaining between them. Here the CDR3 reads CATSEANYGYTF. The CDR3 nucleotides read TGTGCCACCAGTGAGGCCAACTATGGCTACACCTTC.

The V gene is TRBV2, the J gene TRBJ2-4; 7 positions match TRBD1. Germline lookup yields CDR1 SNHLY and CDR2 FYNNEI. Losses at the gene ends were 6 bases for V and 3 bases for J; bases not matched to a gene: 8. The CDR3 consists of 15 residues. The CDR3 nucleotides are TGTGCCAGCAGCAGACAGGGAAGGCTCAAAAACATTCAGTACTTC. Translated: CASSRQGRLKNIQYF.

This chain joins TRBV5-1 and TRBJ2-5; D may be TRBD2 (5 bases). The CDR3 has 15 residues. Trimming removed 4 bases at V and 3 bases at J, with 16 bases between. CDR1 SGHRS and CDR2 YFSETQ come from the germline V gene. CDR3 nucleotide sequence: TGCGCCAGCAGCCTGGCCCGGGGTGGGGAAGAGACCCAGTACTTC. This translates into CASSLARGGEETQYF.

In its sample, this clone was seen once. The chain employs TRBV14 and TRBJ2-4; 7 nucleotides agree with TRBD1. CDR3 length: 14 residues. V lost 2 bases and J lost 5; bases outside the gene matches: 3. The germline V gene encodes CDR1 SGHDN and CDR2 FVKESK. The CDR3 nucleotides read TGTGCCAGCAGCCAATGGACAGGCCAAAACATTCAGTACTTC. Translated: CASSQWTGQNIQYF.

The chain uses TRBV7-6 and TRBJ2-1; 7 nucleotides agree with TRBD2. Germline V gene data show CDR1 as SGHVS and CDR2 as FNYEAQ. This CDR3 comprises 15 residues. Germline trimming cut 5 bases from V and 4 bases from J; bases unmatched to any gene: 8. The CDR3 here is CASSLSHGGYNEQFF. DNA of the CDR3: TGTGCCAGCAGCCTATCCCACGGGGGGTACAATGAGCAGTTCTTC.

This chain connects TRBV7-6 to TRBJ1-4; D is unresolved. Deletions cut 1 base from V and 1 base from J, with 10 bases between. Germline V gene data show CDR1 as SGHVS and CDR2 as FNYEAQ. The CDR3 extends over 16 amino acids. The CDR3 reads CASSLVEGLTNEKLFF. The CDR3 DNA reads TGTGCCAGCAGCTTAGTGGAGGGATTAACTAATGAAAAACTGTTTTTT.

CDR3 residues: CASSLRGPNSPLHF. CDR3 nucleotide sequence: TGCGCCAGCAGCTTGCGGGGTCCCAATTCACCCCTCCACTTT. This chain links TRBV5-1 with TRBJ1-6; D gene ambiguous. CDR1 is SGHRS, CDR2 YFSETQ, per germline. V dropped 1 base and J dropped 7 bases, with 9 bases sitting between them. The CDR3 totals 14 residues.

The chain joins TRBV24-1 to TRBJ1-4; TRBD1 matches 9 bases. The CDR3 contains 14 residues. J was trimmed by 3 bases and V by 11 bases; bases with no gene match: 6. Germline V lookup: CDR1 KGHDR, CDR2 SFDVKD. The CDR3 loop is CARSRTGANEKLFF. CDR3 bases: TGTGCCAGGTCGCGGACAGGGGCTAATGAAAAACTGTTTTTT.

J is TRBJ2-1 and V is TRBV4-1, with D unresolved. CDR1 is MGHRA, CDR2 YSYEKL, per germline. This CDR3 has 16 amino acids. The germline V and J ends were trimmed by 6 bases and 2 bases, with 17 bases remaining between them. The CDR3 DNA follows: TGCGCCAGCAGTTGGGCTACAGAGTCAACCTACAATGAGCAGTTCTTC. Its protein is CASSWATESTYNEQFF.